The clone carrying this T cell receptor beta chain showed up just a few times. The antigen remains undetermined. This sample is drawn from a study of identical twins. The V segment lost 5 bases and the J segment 2 bases; nucleotides outside the gene matches: 7. The CDR3 spans 15 residues. Germline V gives CDR1 SGHTA, CDR2 FQGTGA. TCRdb re-derived calls from the 5' RACE reads in MiXCR, one entry per CDR3 protein. The sample shows some 260,000 distinct CDR3 sequences, over 13% of them seen only once. Findings and caveats of the study: Instead of following the same donors, the conclusions were based on cross-sectional statistical analysis.

Sequenced: memory (CD45RO+) T cells sorted from blood. The TCR sequence derives from a woman aged 18-29 years in good health. The chain joins TRBV7-3 to TRBJ2-3; 7 bases are a match to TRBD2. The CDR3, as DNA: TGTGCCAGCAGCCTTGGGACTAACCCCACAGATACGCAGTATTTT. As protein: CASSLGTNPTDTQYF. Complete variable domain (other parts from reference TRBV7-3 and TRBJ2-3): GAGVSQTPSNKVTEKGKYVELRCDPISGHTALYWYRQSLGQGPEFLIYFQGTGAADDSGLPNDRFFAVRPEGSVSTLKIQRTERGDSAVYLCASSLGTNPTDTQYFGPGTRLTVL.